Sequencing of this T cell receptor (beta chain) was carried out in a study of cytomegalovirus exposure and HLA in healthy donors. Study-wide results and limits: An Asian-associated ancestry cluster reportedly showed fewer N-insertions than the approximately 620-donor mean in a later analysis. It was confirmed in vitro that a few of the CMV-associated chains were specific for CMV antigens.

Primers: 60 Vbeta forward and 13 Jbeta reverse. Data came from immunoSEQ multiplex PCR; TCRdb stores just in-frame clones and leaves some out. The sample has around 26,000 clones. Concerning this clone: What it binds is not known.

The CDR3 consists of 12 residues. Germline CDR1 SEHNR, CDR2 FQNEAQ (reference sequence). The V gene lost 1 base and the J gene lost 6 bases, with 4 bases spanning the gap. The TCR was taken from a male donor in good health and CMV-seropositive. Sequencing was performed on PBMCs. The chain uses TRBV7-9 and TRBJ2-1; unclear D gene. In DNA form, the CDR3 reads TGTGCCAGCAGCTTAGATCTCAATGAGCAGTTCTTC. Its protein product is CASSLDLNEQFF.